One sample yielded the 17 T cell receptor beta chains listed below, sequenced in a study of untreated major depressive disorder. These receptors have no identified antigens. General study points: Depressed patients' CD4+ T cells carried increased TRBV05-01 (Vbeta 5.1) usage versus control CD4+ T cells.

The data were produced by immunoSEQ multiplex PCR, yet TCRdb's version contains in-frame clones alone and is incomplete. The data hold under 25,000 clones, with about 92% observed a single time. The sample was CD4+ T cells from PBMCs. These receptor sequences come from a woman in her forties with major depressive disorder.

This rearrangement joins TRBV5-8 to TRBJ2-5; D gene uncertain. V gave up 6 bases and J gave up 6 bases, with 18 bases separating them. Germline V gene sequence: CDR1 SGHTS, CDR2 YDEGEE. This CDR3 is 14 amino acids long. CDR3 amino acids: CASITSVPSKTQYF. The CDR3 DNA is TGTGCCAGCATAACCTCGGTACCCTCGAAGACCCAGTACTTC. Based on the CDR3 plus reference TRBV5-8 and TRBJ2-5, the full variable domain is EAGVTQSPTHLIKTRGQQATLRCSPISGHTSVYWYQQALGLGLQFLLWYDEGEERNRGNFPPRFSGRQFPNYSSELNVNALELEDSALYLCASITSVPSKTQYFGPGTRLLVL.

The rearrangement uses TRBV30 and TRBJ1-2, with D unresolved. With 2 bases removed from V and 8 bases from J, the gap between germline ends came to 9 bases. This CDR3 has 11 amino acids. CDR1 and CDR2 from the germline V gene are GTSNPN and SVGIG (reference sequence). CDR3 residues: CAWSSGNGYTF. Written as DNA, the CDR3 is TGTGCCTGGAGTAGTGGTAACGGCTACACCTTC.

CDR3 sequence: CASSFPREVTGELFF. The CDR3 coding sequence is TGTGCCAGCAGCTTTCCGCGGGAAGTCACCGGGGAGCTGTTTTTT. This chain connects TRBV11-2 to TRBJ2-2, with a possible D match to TRBD2 (6 bases). The germline gives CDR1 SGHAT, CDR2 FQNNGV. This CDR3 comprises 15 residues. V was pared by 3 bases and J by 4 bases, with 12 bases between.

In its sample, this clone was seen once. The chain has TRBV27 and TRBJ1-2, with 9 bases aligning to TRBD1. Germline trimming cut 7 bases from V and 4 bases from J; bases unmatched to any gene: 7. Looked up from germline, CDR1 is MNHEY and CDR2 is SMNVEV (reference sequence). This CDR3 spans 14 amino acids. The chain's CDR3 is CASTRTGEVYGYTF. CDR3 DNA: TGTGCCAGCACTCGGACAGGGGAGGTCTATGGCTACACCTTC.

The chain carries TRBV5-4 and TRBJ2-3; a possible D gene is TRBD1 (5 bases). Trimming removed 4 bases at V and 4 bases at J, with 16 bases between. Germline loops: CDR1 SGHNT, CDR2 YYREEE (reference sequence). This CDR3 contains 15 residues. CDR3 amino acids: CASSLNRKGADTQYF. CDR3 nucleotide sequence: TGTGCCAGCAGCCTGAACAGGAAGGGCGCAGATACGCAGTATTTT.

This chain links TRBV9 with TRBJ2-7; tentatively, D is TRBD2 (6 bases). The germline V and J ends were trimmed by 4 bases and 2 bases, with 22 bases remaining between them. CDR3 length equals 17 residues. Germline V gene lookup returns CDR1 SGDLS and CDR2 YYNGEE. The CDR3 reads CASSSSPRTAGPYEQYF. CDR3 in DNA: TGTGCCAGCAGCTCTAGTCCCCGGACCGCGGGGCCCTACGAGCAGTACTTC.

The chain carries TRBV7-2 and TRBJ2-1; D is perhaps TRBD1 or TRBD2 (7 bases each). Germline-derived CDR1 and CDR2 are SGHTA and FQGNSA. Trimming shortened V by 6 bases and J by 4 bases, and 13 bases separated the two germline ends. This CDR3 comprises 14 residues. CDR3 amino acids: CASRRGREYNEQFF. CDR3 in DNA: TGTGCCAGCAGAAGGGGGCGGGAGTACAATGAGCAGTTCTTC.

The chain combines TRBV11-3 with TRBJ1-6; D is possibly TRBD1 (6 bases). Germline CDR1 and CDR2: SGHNT and YENEEA. The CDR3 totals 13 residues. V was pared by 2 bases and J by 15 bases, with 14 bases between. The CDR3: CASSLYNGQILHF. The CDR3 DNA reads as TGTGCCAGCAGCTTATACAATGGACAGATCCTCCACTTT.

V is TRBV4-1 and J is TRBJ1-4, with D uncertain. Germline CDR1 MGHRA, CDR2 YSYEKL. This CDR3 has 16 residues. V dropped 1 base and J dropped 8 bases, with 17 bases sitting between them. CDR3 in amino acids: CASSQAGRRIREKLFF. As DNA, the CDR3 is TGCGCCAGCAGCCAAGCAGGCAGGAGGATCCGGGAAAAACTGTTTTTT.

The chain combines TRBV7-8 with TRBJ1-2; D is unresolved. The germline V gene has CDR1 SGHVS and CDR2 FQNEAQ. This CDR3 comprises 15 residues. The V end was cut by 1 base, the J end by 5 bases, with 14 bases between. The CDR3 sequence is CASSLEGGRSYGYTF. In nucleotides, the CDR3 is TGTGCCAGCAGCTTAGAGGGCGGCAGAAGTTATGGCTACACCTTC.

This chain links TRBV19 with TRBJ1-2; D gene unclear. The CDR3 sequence is 13 residues long. Per the germline V gene, CDR1 is LNHDA and CDR2 is SQIVND (reference sequence). V was cut by 3 bases and J by 6 bases, with 11 bases left in between. The CDR3 coding sequence is TGTGCCAGTAGTATCTCACAGAACAATGGCTACACCTTC. Protein: CASSISQNNGYTF.

J is TRBJ1-3 and V is TRBV7-9; D remains unclear. Germline V gene data show CDR1 as SEHNR and CDR2 as FQNEAQ (reference sequence). The CDR3 totals 13 residues. Trimming took off 2 bases at V and 0 bases at J, with 2 bases between the two ends. The CDR3 region has the DNA TGTGCCAGCAGCTTAAACTCTGGAAACACCATATATTTT. As protein: CASSLNSGNTIYF.

The chain links TRBV5-6 to TRBJ1-3; D possibly corresponds to TRBD1 (6 bases). Trimming cost V 2 bases and J 12 bases, with 21 bases left between them. Germline V gene lookup returns CDR1 SGHDT and CDR2 YYEEEE. The CDR3 is 15 amino acids. Here the CDR3 DNA reads TGTGCCAGCAGCTTTACAGGGCCCCCGAAAGCGGACATATATTTT. Protein product: CASSFTGPPKADIYF.

The chain links TRBV5-6 to TRBJ2-7, with D possibly called TRBD1 or TRBD2 (6 bases each). Between the trimmed V and J ends, which lost 4 bases and 0 bases, there was a span of 20 bases. There are 17 residues in the CDR3. Looked up from germline, CDR1 is SGHDT and CDR2 is YYEEEE. The CDR3 loop is CASSALGGGDPSYEQYV. The CDR3 bases are TGTGCCAGCAGCGCCCTCGGAGGGGGAGACCCCTCCTACGAGCAGTACGTC.

This chain links TRBV6-4 with TRBJ2-3; 12 bases agree with TRBD2. V lost 7 bases to trimming and J lost 2 bases; unmatched junction nucleotides: 4. The length of the CDR3 is 15 residues. Germline CDR1 MRHNA, CDR2 SNTAGT. The CDR3 spells CASTRTSGATDTQYF. The CDR3 coding sequence is TGTGCCAGCACCCGGACTAGCGGGGCCACAGATACGCAGTATTTT.

The table lists this clone with a few counts. V is TRBV20-1 and J is TRBJ1-2; D remains ambiguous. CDR3 length: 10 residues. Trimming pared 6 bases from V and 7 bases from J, leaving 9 bases between. Germline CDR1 is DFQATT and CDR2 is SNEGSKA (reference sequence). The CDR3 protein is CSAKGSGYTF. The CDR3 coding sequence is TGCAGTGCAAAAGGTAGTGGCTACACCTTC.

The chain joins TRBV7-9 to TRBJ2-1; D unclear. The germline V gene encodes CDR1 SEHNR and CDR2 FQNEAQ (reference sequence). This CDR3 region has 13 residues. V lost 1 base, J lost 10 bases, and 11 bases lay in between. CDR3 sequence (DNA): TGTGCCAGCAGCTTAGTTTTGGCCCCAGAGCAGTTCTTC. It translates to CASSLVLAPEQFF.